This T cell receptor (beta chain) was recovered during a study of shared clonotypes between healthy human individuals (TCRdb year 2020). With respect to the entire study: Three men and a couple of women, aged 18 to 49 years, made up the cohort. For each donor, CD4 naive and CD4 memory were each given three plates, CD8 naive was given two plates, and CD8 memory was given one plate. The study deeply sequenced blood TCR repertoires of about 5 healthy adults to estimate repertoire size and the extent of clonotype sharing between individuals. Different laboratories and diverse techniques were used to prepare libraries and sequence TCR repertoires, to increase sequencing depth and limit assay-specific biases. Each donor's leukapheresis produced roughly between roughly 0.85 and 9.5 billion PBMCs.

Trimmed from V: 5 bases; trimmed from J: 0 bases; junction bases lacking a gene match: 3. Per the germline V gene (reference sequence), MNHNY is the CDR1 and SVGAGI is the CDR2. The CDR3 holds 15 amino acids from the cysteine to the phenylalanine. Only CDR3 DNA remains: 45 bases, in frame from the first base. For the CD8 naive samples, CD45RO-negative cells were positively selected for CCR7, yielding a CD45RA+CCR7+ population from which TemRA cells were excluded. The donors were healthy, HIV-negative adults who had no recently reported acute infections or vaccinations. All donors were Caucasian adults living in Nashville, Tennessee, USA. Blood was obtained by leukapheresis, after which PBMCs were separated by Ficoll-Histopaque density gradient centrifugation and cryopreserved in liquid nitrogen vapor phase. Analytical flow cytometry was used to check the purity and quantity of each magnetically sorted T cell population. From each sorted fraction, genomic DNA was isolated and quantified by UV absorbance on a Nanodrop 2000c.

Using the deep immunoSEQ assay, multiplex PCR amplified TCR CDR3 regions from genomic DNA. Genomic DNA extracted from each cell subset was distributed evenly over all wells of several immunoSEQ 96-well plates, and each plate served as one replicate. Each replicate PCR for sorted subsets received about 180 ng genomic DNA, equal to tens of thousands of T cell genomes. Purified libraries were quantified with a Qubit 3.0 fluorometer, sized on a Bioanalyzer 2100, and re-quantified with the KAPA Library Quantification kit. A separate single-read 150-cycle Illumina NextSeq 550 flow cell was used to sequence each immunoSEQ 96-well plate. Regarding the original processing steps: Because the immunoSEQ output held only junctional sequences and lacked quality scores, the filtering could not match the filtering applied to full-length reads. Sequences were annotated with PyIR, a Python wrapper for IgBLAST v1.9, and V/J genes and CDR3 were assigned using IMGT germline references. Any read was removed if the V/J assignment was weak (E-value above 1e-6), the CDR3 was missing, or the read contained stop codons, out-of-frame junctions, or ambiguous translated residues. V3J clonotypes were defined as sequences sharing an identical inferred V gene, J gene, and CDR3 amino acid sequence. The percentage overlap between two repertoires was calculated by dividing the number of shared unique clonotypes by the size of the smaller repertoire. Three approaches were used to assess repertoire richness: RTK rarefaction, the Chao1 estimator, and Recon v2.1 estimates of unobserved clonotypes. OLGA was used to compute generation probabilities for all TCRbeta clonotypes that the gDNA method yielded from a handful of donors. TCRdb's version of the immuneACCESS table is confined to in-frame rearrangements and falls short of the full clone set. An unresolved V gene accounts for under half of the shortfall where checked; the remainder is of unknown origin. The V and J calls and the clone size are those of that table, but D and trimming were determined from the DNA. For this sample there are about 2 million clones; about 95% appear just once. Of the sample, about 1.1% falls within the top ten clones.

With regard to this clone: Its recognized antigen is unknown. Per-base qualities were not stored, and no clone one base away is much larger.

The research as a whole found: Pairwise subsampling indicated that sequencing depth was expected to affect the degree of clonotype sharing among donors. Larger estimated clonotype richness was generally found for naive subsets than for memory subsets. Because the study included a small number of donors, the genetic and exposure-history diversity represented was limited. Approximately 4.8% of naive CD4, 3.5% of naive CD8, roughly 2.4% of memory CD4, and 0.4% of memory CD8 clonotypes were shared across a few donors. Incomplete sequencing was indicated by rarefaction of sorted-subset datasets, despite the large sequencing depth. Compared with non-shared clonotypes, clonotypes shared by all four sorted-subset donors had higher generation probabilities. Sampling was restricted to blood, and TCR repertoires in tissues likely differ from the TCR repertoires found in blood.

The sequencing sample was made of naive CD8+ T cells sorted from blood. Interpreted using the paper, the cell subset or site label stands for: CD45RA+CCR7+. The V gene is TRBV6-6 and the J gene is TRBJ2-7, with 11 bases matching TRBD2. This sequence was found in a man aged 18 to 29 in good health. The nucleotide sequence reads as follows: TGTGCCAGCAGTAAGACTAGCGGGACCTCCTACGAGCAGTACTTC. This codes for CASSKTSGTSYEQYF.